This T cell receptor beta chain comes out of a study of T-cell memory formation after mild COVID-19. Researchers used 5'RACE with constant-segment primers to make TCR alpha and TCR beta cDNA libraries that carry sample barcodes and UMIs. One entry per CDR3 protein results from TCRdb running MiXCR on the 5' RACE reads. The sample includes more than 150,000 distinct CDR3 sequences, 9.5% to 13% of them seen just once. Trimming shortened V by 3 bases and J by 1 base, and 15 bases separated the two germline ends. CDR3 length: 17 amino acids. The germline V gene has CDR1 KGHSH and CDR2 LQKENI. The sequencing sample was made of PBMCs or a T cell subset sorted from them (not recorded which). This clonotype was sampled from a man aged 18 to 35 who had mild COVID-19 (a few samples of this study predate the infection). Cell type and time point are not known. The V call is TRBV18, the J call TRBJ1-4; D uncertain. CDR3 nucleotide sequence: TGTGCCAGCTCACCTCGACTGACGGATATAACTAATGAAAAACTGTTTTTT. Its translation: CASSPRLTDITNEKLFF.